The present TCR beta chain was sequenced within a study of cytomegalovirus exposure and HLA in healthy donors. Points on this clone: Its specificity is not known.

Germline V lookup: CDR1 MNHEY, CDR2 SMNVEV (reference sequence). The CDR3 extends over 14 amino acids. V dropped 4 bases and J dropped 3 bases, with 10 bases sitting between them. 60 Vbeta and 13 Jbeta primers were used in PCR. Repertoires were generated with immunoSEQ multiplex PCR, while TCRdb's copy carries only in-frame clones and drops some. The sample shows 150,000 or so clones, under 75% of them seen only once. Notes on the study in general: The study assumed roughly uniform donor sequencing depth for presence/absence analyses. Among TCR beta chains, those listed as cytomegalovirus-associated numbered approximately 150.

The TCR comes from a man between 40 and 49 years old in good health and CMV-seropositive. The gene calls are TRBV27 and TRBJ1-5; D is possibly TRBD1 (6 bases). Sequencing was done on a sample of PBMCs. The CDR3 reads CASSWNRDNQPQHF. Written as DNA, the CDR3 is TGTGCCAGCAGTTGGAACAGGGACAATCAGCCCCAGCATTTT.